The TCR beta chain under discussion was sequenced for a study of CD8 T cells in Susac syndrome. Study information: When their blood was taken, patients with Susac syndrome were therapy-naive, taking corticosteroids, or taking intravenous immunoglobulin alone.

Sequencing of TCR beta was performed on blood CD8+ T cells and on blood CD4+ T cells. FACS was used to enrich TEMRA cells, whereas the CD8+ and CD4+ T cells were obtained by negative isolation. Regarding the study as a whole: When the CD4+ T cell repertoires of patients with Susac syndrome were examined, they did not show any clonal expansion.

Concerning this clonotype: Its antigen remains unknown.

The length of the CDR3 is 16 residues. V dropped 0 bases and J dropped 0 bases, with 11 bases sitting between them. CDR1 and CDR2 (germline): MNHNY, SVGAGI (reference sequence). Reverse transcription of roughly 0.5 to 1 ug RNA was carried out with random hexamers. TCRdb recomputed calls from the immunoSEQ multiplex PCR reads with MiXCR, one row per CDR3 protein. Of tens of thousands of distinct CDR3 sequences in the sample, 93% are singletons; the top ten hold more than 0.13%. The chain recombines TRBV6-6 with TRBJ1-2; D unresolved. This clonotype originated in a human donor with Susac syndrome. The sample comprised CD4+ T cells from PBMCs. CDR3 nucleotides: TGTGCCAGCAGTTACTCCCCGGCGCAGTCTAACTATGGCTACACCTTC. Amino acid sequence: CASSYSPAQSNYGYTF.